Listed here are 16 T cell receptor beta chains from one sample, sequenced in a study of T cell repertoires in cytomegalovirus infection. Using its own MiXCR run on the reads, TCRdb lists one record per CDR3 protein. The table has about 360,000 distinct CDR3 sequences, 15% to 20% seen once. Sequenced input: PBMCs. The receptors stem from a human donor in good health (CMV status not recorded). Some clones in this sample may be carry-over from other donors' samples.

This clonotype has ten or more counts. The genes are TRBV12-3 or TRBV12-4 and TRBJ1-1, with a tentative D call TRBD1 (6 bases). The ends were cut back, 3 bases at V and 8 bases at J, with 19 bases in the middle. The CDR3 length is 15 residues. Written as DNA, the CDR3 is TGTGCCAGCAGTTTTCGGGGGGCGCAAGGATCAGAAGCTTTCTTT. It translates to CASSFRGAQGSEAFF.

This clonotype was seen only a few times. The V and J genes are TRBV7-8 and TRBJ2-5; D could derive from TRBD1 or TRBD2 (6 bases each). Trimming cost V 1 base and J 2 bases, with 17 bases left between them. The CDR3 covers 17 residues. Germline CDR1 and CDR2: SGHVS and FQNEAQ. The CDR3 nucleotides are TGTGCCAGCAGCTTAGGGAGGGGGTTAAGGGTTCAAGAGACCCAGTACTTC. Protein: CASSLGRGLRVQETQYF. The variable domain in full, with the rest retrieved from reference TRBV7-8 and TRBJ2-5, is GAGVSQSPRYKVAKRGQDVALRCDPISGHVSLFWYQQALGQGPEFLTYFQNEAQLDKSGLPSDRFFAERPEGSVSTLKIQRTQQEDSAVYLCASSLGRGLRVQETQYFGPGTRLLVL.

In this sample, this clonotype turned up a few times. The chain employs TRBV12-3 or TRBV12-4 and TRBJ2-5, with TRBD1 matching 7 bases. After removal of 7 bases from V and 4 bases from J, the junction contained 9 bases not matched to a gene. The CDR3 covers 14 residues. The CDR3 reads CASMPTGIAETQYF. CDR3 DNA sequence: TGTGCCAGCATGCCGACAGGGATAGCAGAGACCCAGTACTTC.

The rearrangement links TRBV5-1 to TRBJ1-2; no clear D gene. Germline V CDR1 and CDR2: SGHRS, YFSETQ. The CDR3 length is 15 residues. Between the trimmed V and J ends, which lost 0 bases and 7 bases, there was a span of 16 bases. The CDR3 DNA follows: TGCGCCAGCAGCTTGGATCGCAGCACTCTCTTTGGCTACACCTTC. Residues: CASSLDRSTLFGYTF.

This clonotype appeared a few times. The CDR3 here is CASSLGRARGNTIYF. DNA of the CDR3: TGTGCCAGCAGTTTGGGCAGGGCCCGCGGAAACACCATATATTTT. This chain links TRBV6-6 with TRBJ1-3, with a tentative D call TRBD1 (5 bases). V was trimmed by 4 bases and J by 4 bases, leaving 14 bases between them. This CDR3 contains 15 residues. Germline V gene lookup returns CDR1 MNHNY and CDR2 SVGAGI (reference sequence).

This clonotype was detected a few times. The genes are TRBV3-1 and TRBJ2-5; D not certain. Germline assignment: CDR1 LGHDT and CDR2 YNNKEL (reference sequence). The CDR3 spans 14 residues. V was cut by 7 bases and J by 2 bases, with 14 bases left in between. The DNA for the CDR3 is TGTGCCAGCACCTCCGAGCTCGGGCAAGAGACCCAGTACTTC. As protein: CASTSELGQETQYF.

V and J are TRBV19 and TRBJ1-2; perhaps TRBD1 as D (5 bases). Germline lookup yields CDR1 LNHDA and CDR2 SQIVND (reference sequence). V lost 3 bases and J lost 8, with 13 bases in between. The CDR3 consists of 13 residues. The CDR3 coding sequence is TGTGCCAGTAGTATCGGAAGCAGGGACGGCTACACCTTC. Translation: CASSIGSRDGYTF.

This clonotype was recorded many times. The rearrangement joins TRBV6-2 or TRBV6-3 to TRBJ2-1; TRBD1 is a possible D gene (5 bases). The CDR3 is 15 amino acids. Germline V gene sequence: CDR1 MNHEY, CDR2 SVGEGT. V lost 6 bases and J 0 bases, leaving 12 bases between the germline ends. The DNA of the CDR3 is TGTGCCAGCAGCGACAGAGTCAGCTCCTACAATGAGCAGTTCTTC. This gives the protein CASSDRVSSYNEQFF.

This clonotype was seen many times. CDR3 sequence: CASSSQGALRTDTQYF. For the CDR3, the DNA is TGTGCCAGCAGCTCACAGGGGGCGCTTAGGACAGATACGCAGTATTTT. This chain connects TRBV7-2 to TRBJ2-3; TRBD1 agrees at 9 bases. V lost 4 bases to trimming and J lost 3 bases; unmatched junction nucleotides: 8. This CDR3 is 16 amino acids long. The germline V gene has CDR1 SGHTA and CDR2 FQGNSA.

This clonotype was found a few times. The chain is built from TRBV19 and TRBJ1-2; D remains unclear. The CDR3 consists of 12 residues. Trimming shortened V by 4 bases and J by 6 bases, and 9 bases separated the two germline ends. Germline-derived CDR1 and CDR2 are LNHDA and SQIVND (reference sequence). The chain's CDR3 is CASSRRRDGYTF. CDR3 in DNA: TGTGCCAGTAGTAGGAGGAGGGATGGCTACACCTTC.

The chain joins TRBV4-1 to TRBJ1-1; D gene uncertain. V lost 2 bases to trimming and J lost 2 bases, with 6 bases between them. Germline lookup yields CDR1 MGHRA and CDR2 YSYEKL. The CDR3 loop spans 13 amino acids. The CDR3 loop is CASSQWKNTEAFF. The CDR3 region has the DNA TGCGCCAGCAGCCAATGGAAAAACACTGAAGCTTTCTTT.

This clonotype was seen many times. The chain joins TRBV28 to TRBJ2-3; TRBD1 or TRBD2 may be the D gene (5 bases each). The CDR3 consists of 12 residues. V was pared by 11 bases and J by 9 bases, with 18 bases between. Germline loops: CDR1 MDHEN, CDR2 SYDVKM. The DNA for the CDR3 is TGTGCCTCCGCGGGCCCATGGGGGACGCAGTATTTT. Amino acid sequence: CASAGPWGTQYF.

In its sample, this clonotype was seen many times. The rearrangement uses TRBV19 and TRBJ2-7; maybe TRBD1 (6 bases). Between the trimmed V and J ends, which lost 5 bases and 1 base, there was a span of 6 bases. The CDR3 runs to 12 residues. Per the germline V gene, CDR1 is LNHDA and CDR2 is SQIVND (reference sequence). CDR3 sequence reads: CASSDRSYEQYF. The CDR3 coding sequence is TGTGCCAGTAGTGACAGGTCCTACGAGCAGTACTTC. Looking up the rest from reference TRBV19 and TRBJ2-7 gives the full variable domain: DGGITQSPKYLFRKEGQNVTLSCEQNLNHDAMYWYRQDPGQGLRLIYYSQIVNDFQKGDIAEGYSVSREKKESFPLTVTSAQKNPTAFYLCASSDRSYEQYFGPGTRLTVT.

The gene calls are TRBV2 and TRBJ2-3, with a tentative D call TRBD1 (6 bases). The CDR3 extends over 15 amino acids. V was pared by 4 bases and J by 0 bases, with 11 bases between. The germline gives CDR1 SNHLY, CDR2 FYNNEI. The CDR3 DNA sequence: TGTGCCAGCAGTGGATGGACAGCTAGCACAGATACGCAGTATTTT. The encoded protein is CASSGWTASTDTQYF.

The chain has TRBV5-4 and TRBJ2-5; TRBD1 aligns across 8 bases. Germline CDR1 and CDR2: SGHNT and YYREEE (reference sequence). The CDR3 spans 16 residues. V shed 4 bases and J 5 bases; nucleotides not matched to a gene: 13. CDR3 loop: CASSARIGQGGETQYF. The DNA of the CDR3 is TGTGCCAGCAGCGCAAGGATTGGACAGGGAGGTGAGACCCAGTACTTC.

The chain joins TRBV18 to TRBJ2-5; 7 nucleotides align to TRBD2. CDR3 length: 21 amino acids. CDR1 is KGHSH, CDR2 LQKENI, per germline. V shed 0 bases, J shed 2 bases, and the junction held 21 bases outside the gene matches. This chain's CDR3 is CASSPPSQLTFPAGPQETQYF. The CDR3 DNA reads as TGTGCCAGCTCACCACCCTCCCAGCTGACTTTCCCAGCGGGGCCTCAAGAGACCCAGTACTTC.